This T cell receptor beta chain was observed in a study of cytomegalovirus exposure and HLA in healthy donors (dated by TCRdb to about 2017). Regarding the study in general: In an earlier analysis of around 540 of the donors, under 300 Gb of sequence data and roughly 100 million unique TCR beta sequences from about 190 million T cells were reported. An early release covering just under 650 HLA-typed donors comprised about 300 gigabases of sequencing data and around 80 million unique TCR sequences. The genetic ancestry cluster associated with self-reported Caucasian donors included 81% of the 300 to 400 genotyped donors. The study was designed to test whether signatures of past pathogen exposure could be identified by cataloging public T cell receptors. Using immunosequencing, the study profiled T cell repertoires from fewer than 850 subjects and related those repertoires to cytomegalovirus serostatus. A separate validation cohort of roughly 120 different subjects was used in addition to the roughly 700-subject first cohort. High-throughput TCR immunosequencing, statistical association of individual TCRs with disease status, and machine learning were combined to predict cytomegalovirus infection status. To study patterns of TCR occurrence, a later analysis re-analyzed previously published TCR beta repertoires from under 750 donors and added high-resolution HLA genotyping. Rather than using new phenotypic data, the later analysis identified candidate immune exposures from TCR beta sequences and from how often those sequences occurred across donors. To decide whether each TCR beta V gene segment behaved as functional or pseudogenic, an earlier analysis of some 600 of the donors relied on high-throughput TCR beta sequencing. Alongside the repertoire data, information on donor age, sex, ethnicity and CMV serostatus was compiled. In a later genetic analysis, genome-wide SNP genotypes for about 55% of the roughly 700 donors were used, and that subset was treated as a discovery cohort. Every repertoire in the discovery cohort had been generated on one and the same sequencing platform. Both class I and class II loci were covered by HLA typing, at four-digit resolution. The number of typed donors differed by locus: about 629-630 for A, B, C, DRB1 and DQB1; approximately 540 for DQA1; around 580 for DPA1; and approximately 450 for DPB1. Roughly 5 DR-DQ haplotypes were handled as single units for association and clustering, since linkage in the cohort was strong. On average, 235,054 unique TCR beta nucleotide sequences were sequenced per donor among 350 to 400 genotyped donors of the cohort, with roughly a sixth of those sequences being non-productive.

CDR1 and CDR2 are read off the germline V gene as SGHRS and YFSETQ. The CDR3 runs 15 amino acids, cysteine and phenylalanine included. Only the CDR3 part of the read is kept: 45 bases, read in frame from the first base. Trimming at the junction amounts to 0 bases on V and 2 bases on J, and the germline ends lie 9 bases apart. Broader findings and caveats from the paper: Because the 87-base-pair reads could not distinguish some IMGT-functional V segments, including TRBV6-2 and TRBV6-3, those segments were excluded. In a later analysis, several top co-occurrence clusters were reported to appear linked to parvovirus B19, influenza, CMV and Epstein-Barr virus. Presence/absence analyses assumed roughly uniform sequencing depth across donors, an assumption that may not hold. In a later analysis, the rate of TCR association differed among HLA loci, with DRB1 alleles having the most associated TCRs and HLA-C alleles having the fewest. A few of the identified cytomegalovirus-associated TCR beta chains were confirmed in vitro to be specific for cytomegalovirus antigens. V-gene and J-gene trimming of TCR beta chains was associated with a missense DCLRE1C variant in a later genetic analysis, and the association was replicated in an independent cohort. In a later analysis, some 17,000 TCR beta sequences were associated with specific HLA alleles at a false discovery rate of 0.05. Strong co-occurrence of HLA alleles, especially DR and DQ, made assigning TCR associations to individual alleles difficult. A further reported finding was that TCR beta sequences accurately predicted the HLA-A and HLA-B alleles for most subjects in the first cohort. A later analysis found that most CMV-associated TCR beta chains appeared HLA-restricted, with HLA associations seemingly driven largely by CMV exposure. Broadly in line with IMGT annotations, most TCR beta V segments showed up in productive rearrangements about 90% or about 30% of the time in an earlier analysis of several hundred of the donors. For the cohort, immune exposure information was limited to CMV serostatus. The study gave a list of over 150 TCR beta chains associated with cytomegalovirus. The earlier analysis of 587 of the donors excluded some 16 rarely observed V segments, including chromosome 9 orphons, because counts were too low. This cohort had only TCR beta chains sequenced, and the lack of alpha or paired-chain data limited which features could be detected. Because HLA typing was missing for some donors at each locus, association tests included only the typed subset. Compared with equally common non-associated chains, HLA-associated TCR beta chains in a later analysis were more clonally expanded and had lower generation probabilities. The classifier was reported to diagnose cytomegalovirus status with high specificity and sensitivity in both the original cohort and the validation cohort. While some public TCRs were present in many individuals, most TCR sequences turned up only very rarely across donors. According to a later genetic analysis, donors in an Asian-associated ancestry cluster had fewer N-insertions in productive TCRs than the approximately 670-donor mean. A cluster of highly shared sequence variants was judged likely to be a technical artifact of the sequencing pipeline. The authors suggested that the approach could potentially be generalized to other disease states and immunological phenotypes. Correlated functional status among segregating V segments might reflect linkage disequilibrium, but an unknown experimental factor could not be ruled out.

The cohort was made up of 666 healthy bone marrow donors. At the time of sampling, every cohort member was nominally healthy, though immune exposures that went unrecorded were likely present. The donor was CMV seropositive and belonged to the group of 250 to 300 seropositive cohort members. Each donor provided a peripheral blood sample, and peripheral blood mononuclear cells were used for TCR beta sequencing. The Qiagen DNeasy Blood Extraction Kit was used to extract genomic DNA from the blood cell samples. Receptors were amplified or captured by the immunoSEQ multiplex PCR assay. The multiplex PCR relied on a mix of 60 forward primers for TCR Vbeta segments and 13 reverse primers for TCR Jbeta segments. A multiplex PCR assay on genomic DNA amplified the CDR3 region of rearranged TCR beta genes. Amplified TCR beta libraries were sequenced as 87-base-pair reads on the Illumina HiSeq System. The original pipeline was this. A later analysis counted approximately 76 million unique TCR beta chains across the 500 to 850 repertoires, and roughly 10 million of these chains were shared by at least two donors. A nearest-neighbor algorithm error-corrected the raw reads and collapsed the reads into unique sequences, merging closely related sequences to remove PCR and sequencing errors. CDR3 sequences were aligned to IMGT reference sequences to assign V, D and J gene segments. For a sequence to be retained, a match of at least six nucleotides was required to both a V gene segment and a J gene segment. Rearrangements were called productive when the CDR3 lacked stop codons and stayed in frame with V and J; all others were non-productive. CDR3 was defined according to IMGT convention as the region running from the second conserved V-encoded cysteine to the conserved J-encoded phenylalanine. The earlier analysis of 587 of the donors excluded any sequence lacking an unambiguous match to a single V gene segment. In an earlier analysis of almost 600 of the donors, a V segment was called functional when productive rearrangements were above 56.7%, and segregating when the standard deviation between donors exceeded 5%. To diagnose cytomegalovirus status from the catalog of TCR beta chain sequences, a statistical classification framework was built. In a later analysis, V and J genes were assigned by comparing TCR nucleotide sequences against IMGT/GENE-DB human TR gene sequences. In a later analysis, CDR3 sequences and most-parsimonious VDJ recombination scenarios were assigned using the TCRdist pipeline. In a later analysis, each TCR beta chain was defined by its CDR3 amino acid sequence together with its V-gene family, and reads lacking a unique V-gene family were excluded. A later analysis removed 600 or so highly shared, low-generation-probability nucleotide sequences to deal with suspected cross-contamination and a sequencing artifact. In a later analysis, a clonal expansion index for each public chain was calculated from normalized within-repertoire ranks of inferred template counts. A later analysis computed generation probabilities with a VDJ recombination model fitted to out-of-frame rearrangements, and checked the results against IGoR. Hypergeometric tests were used in a later analysis to score TCR-TCR, TCR-HLA and TCR-CMV co-occurrence, with a repertoire-size bias correction applied to the TCR pairs. In a later analysis, false discovery rates were estimated by permuting HLA or CMV assignments 20 times. In a later analysis, co-occurring TCRs were grouped with DBSCAN, and TCRdist sequence similarity was added when clustering was performed within HLA-allele-positive subsets. Repertoires with fewer than 30,000 or more than 120,000 public chains, plus five repertoires with anomalous nucleotide sharing, were excluded from co-occurrence clustering. Imported from immuneACCESS, the table was reduced by TCRdb to in-frame sequences with V and J called. These copies leave out some clones; in studies compared against another copy, an unresolved V gene accounts for under half, and the cause of the remainder is not known. The V and J calls and clone size are taken from that table; D and trimming were inferred from the DNA. Counted in this sample were roughly 98,000 clones; around 80% of them appeared once. The leading ten clones occupy over 9.5% of the sample.

Of note for this clone: Its binding antigen is unknown. Nothing much larger sits one base from this clone, and base qualities are not available.

The sample consisted of PBMCs. The sequence joins TRBV5-1 to TRBJ1-5; the D gene is unclear. The clonotype was recovered from a man aged 18 to 29 in good health and CMV-seropositive. The nucleotide sequence is given as TGCGCCAGCAGCTTGGATAATGGAGGCAATCAGCCCCAGCATTTT. The translation is CASSLDNGGNQPQHF.